Listed below are T cell receptor beta chains from one sample, sequenced in a study of Graves' ophthalmopathy and Graves' hyperthyroidism. One entry per CDR3 protein, called by TCRdb with MiXCR from the multiplex PCR reads. The table records about half a million distinct CDR3 sequences, around an eighth of them present only once. The specimen sequenced was blood. These receptors were taken from a young woman with Graves' ophthalmopathy. Each CDR3 is given with its conserved first and last residue. D genes are given only for firm matches. Not every row has a clone size; where given, it reads once, few, many or a size class.

clone_size d_call j_call v_call cdr3_nt cdr3_aa
. . TRBJ2-6 TRBV6-1 TGTGCCAGCAGTCCTACCGTTGGGGCCAACGTCCTGACTTTC CASSPTVGANVLTF
. . TRBJ2-6 TRBV11-2 TGTGCCAGCAGCTTAGAGGTCGGGGGACGGGCCAACGTCCTGACTTTC CASSLEVGGRANVLTF
many TRBD1 TRBJ1-5 TRBV5-6 TGTGCCAGCACCCGTCCCGGGACAGTTAGCAATCAGCCCCAGCATTTT CASTRPGTVSNQPQHF
many TRBD2 TRBJ2-5 TRBV11-2 TGTGCCAGCAGCCATAGCGGGATCGTCCAAGAGACCCAGTACTTC CASSHSGIVQETQYF
many . TRBJ1-1 TRBV2 TGTGCCAGCAGTGATTCGGCAGGGAGGGCTTTCTTT CASSDSAGRAFF
many TRBD1 TRBJ2-2 TRBV6-5 TGTGCCAGCAGTTACTCGCTGGACAGGGGGCCAAACGGGGAGCTGTTTTTT CASSYSLDRGPNGELFF
many . TRBJ2-7 TRBV27 TGTGCCAGCAGTTTCGCTAGCGAGTCCTACGAGCAGTACTTC CASSFASESYEQYF
many TRBD1 TRBJ1-6 TRBV28 TGTGCCAGCAGGGACCGGGACAGGGGCGATTCACCCCTCCACTTT CASRDRDRGDSPLHF
. . TRBJ1-1 TRBV6-2/TRBV6-3 TGTGCCAGCAGTTACGGGGGGGGCGGTGAAGCTTTCTTT CASSYGGGGEAFF
many . TRBJ1-5 TRBV6-1 TGTGCCAGCAGTGGGATCCATTCTAGCAATCAGCCCCAGCATTTT CASSGIHSSNQPQHF
many TRBD1 TRBJ2-7 TRBV28 TGTGCCAGCACCGGCAGGGGGAACCCCTACGAGCAGTACTTC CASTGRGNPYEQYF
many TRBD1 TRBJ2-7 TRBV7-9 TGTGCCAGCGTCTCATCAGGACAGGCCTACGAGCAGTACTTC CASVSSGQAYEQYF
many . TRBJ2-4 TRBV7-9 TGTGCCAGCAGCCTCCAGGAGGTCAAAAACATTCAGTACTTC CASSLQEVKNIQYF
few . TRBJ1-5 TRBV3-1 TGTGCCAGCAGCCCCACAGGGTGGGAAAGCAATCAGCCCCAGCATTTT CASSPTGWESNQPQHF
few . TRBJ2-7 TRBV2 TGTGCCAGCAGTGAAGCGCGTAGGGTGGCCTGCGAGCAGTACTTC CASSEARRVACEQYF
many . TRBJ2-2 TRBV11-2 TGTGCCAGCAGCTTAGGTGGACGCGCCGGTACCGGGGAGCTGTTTTTT CASSLGGRAGTGELFF
many TRBD1 TRBJ1-5 TRBV6-1 TGTGCCACCAGGGGGTGGGAGCAGCCCCAGCATTTT CATRGWEQPQHF
many . TRBJ1-1 TRBV30 TGTGCCTGGAGTCCCTTCATAGACGGGAACACTGAAGCTTTCTTT CAWSPFIDGNTEAFF
many TRBD1 TRBJ1-2 TRBV28 TGTGCCAGCAGTGTCTCGCTAACAGGGGAGGGCTACACCTTC CASSVSLTGEGYTF
many TRBD2 TRBJ2-5 TRBV27 TGTGCCAGCAGCCTTATAGGGACTAGCGGGAGGGCCCCAGAGACCCAGTACTTC CASSLIGTSGRAPETQYF
many TRBD1 TRBJ1-2 TRBV6-5 TGTGCCAGCAGTTACGCCGGGACAGGGTTTAACTATGGCTACACCTTC CASSYAGTGFNYGYTF
few . TRBJ2-4 TRBV12-3/TRBV12-4 TGTGCCAGCAGAACAGCAGAGGACATTCAGTACTTC CASRTAEDIQYF
. . TRBJ2-7 TRBV27 TGTGCCAGCAGTTTAGGACTAAACACCTACGAGCAGTACTTC CASSLGLNTYEQYF
few TRBD1 TRBJ2-5 TRBV20-1 TGCAGTGCTCAAATACCGGGACAGGGGAAGGTCCAAGAGACCCAGTACTTC CSAQIPGQGKVQETQYF
. . TRBJ1-2 TRBV18 TGTGCCAGCTCACTTTGGGGCGGCCAGGACTTCTATGGCTACACCTTC CASSLWGGQDFYGYTF
. TRBD2 TRBJ2-7 TRBV5-1 TGCGCCAGCAGCTGGGGGACTAGCACTTCCTACGAGCAGTACTTC CASSWGTSTSYEQYF
many . TRBJ1-1 TRBV6-1 TGTGCCAGCAACAACCGGGCGGTGGGCACTGAAGCTTTCTTT CASNNRAVGTEAFF
few . TRBJ2-5 TRBV25-1 TGTGCCAGCAGTGATTCAGGGTCTTACCAAGAGACCCAGTACTTC CASSDSGSYQETQYF
many TRBD1 TRBJ1-4 TRBV5-1 TGCGCCAGCAGCTTGCGGACAGGGAATGAAAAACTGTTTTTT CASSLRTGNEKLFF
many TRBD2 TRBJ2-2 TRBV12-3/TRBV12-4 TGTGCCAGCATTTCAGCGGGGGGGCCGCGCACCGGGGAGCTGTTTTTT CASISAGGPRTGELFF
many . TRBJ1-2 TRBV28 TGTGCCAGCAGCGAGGGACCCCTACCCTATGGCTACACCTTC CASSEGPLPYGYTF
. TRBD1 TRBJ2-2 TRBV19 TGTGCCAGTAGGAAGGACAGGGCTGTGAACACCGGGGAGCTGTTTTTT CASRKDRAVNTGELFF
many TRBD1 TRBJ2-6 TRBV27 TGTGCCAGCAGTTTATCGGGACAGGGGGCGCGGAATGGGGCCAACGTCCTGACTTTC CASSLSGQGARNGANVLTF
few . TRBJ1-3 TRBV30 TGTGCCACGGCCCGGGTCTCTGGAAACACCATATATTTT CATARVSGNTIYF
few . TRBJ2-5 TRBV11-2 TGTGCCAGCAGCCCCCGGGACACCTTAGAGACCCAGTACTTC CASSPRDTLETQYF
many TRBD1 TRBJ2-7 TRBV5-1 TGCGCCAGCAGCCCTAGGACAGGGGACGAGCAGTACTTC CASSPRTGDEQYF
many TRBD1 TRBJ2-7 TRBV9 TGTGCCAGCACCCCCGGGACAGGGACACTCCAGCAGTACTTC CASTPGTGTLQQYF
many . TRBJ2-5 TRBV6-1 TGTGCCAGCAGTGAAGCGCTTCTTGGGCAGGTCGGCTTCCAAGAGACCCAGTACTTC CASSEALLGQVGFQETQYF
many . TRBJ1-1 TRBV6-1 TGTGCCAGCACACCGGGGGGCATCTTGAACACTGAAGCTTTCTTT CASTPGGILNTEAFF
many TRBD1 TRBJ2-5 TRBV20-1 TGCAGTGCTAAAAGGCAGGGGGCCGTAGAGACCCAGTACTTC CSAKRQGAVETQYF
many . TRBJ2-7 TRBV7-3 TGTGCCAGCTCGGGGGACTTATTACCCTACGAGCAGTACTTC CASSGDLLPYEQYF